The source of this T cell receptor (beta chain) is a study of response to subunit inactivated influenza vaccine. TCRdb re-called the RT-PCR reads with MiXCR, one entry per CDR3 protein. The sample consists of 550,000 to 800,000 distinct CDR3 sequences, approximately 15% of them appearing once. This clonotype was detected a few times. This sequence was found in a man in his forties or fifties who received an inactivated influenza vaccine. The source was PBMCs from blood, collected 11 to 12 days after vaccination.

The DNA for the CDR3 is TGCAGCGTTGAACCGACTAGCGGGGTATACAATGAGCAGTTCTTC. Translated, it gives CSVEPTSGVYNEQFF. The chain combines TRBV29-1 with TRBJ2-1; 11 bases are a match to TRBD2. Germline trimming cut 2 bases from V and 4 bases from J; bases unmatched to any gene: 4. This CDR3 has 15 residues. Germline values: CDR1 SQVTM, CDR2 ANQGSEA.